This T cell receptor (beta chain) was sequenced in a study of T-cell reconstitution after alpha-beta-depleted transplantation in children. There are 17 residues in the CDR3. The germline gives CDR1 SGHRS, CDR2 YFSETQ. V lost 3 bases, J lost 8 bases, and 13 bases stayed unmatched. Study results and limitations: Newly produced T cells mostly provided counts and TCRbeta diversity after one year, as hyperexpanded clones declined. The study reportedly traced alpha-beta T cells about two months after transplant to several hundred expanded graft clones. At day 60, the high TCRbeta diversity found in some patients originated from recipient T cells and thymic progenitors that had survived.

This clonotype was seen only a few times. Its target is unknown. Unique molecular identifiers were used to barcode this TCRbeta library. Via MiXCR, TCRdb re-called the PCR reads, giving one row per CDR3 protein. The sample yields 600,000 to 700,000 distinct CDR3 sequences, around 13% seen once. The origin of this receptor is a girl aged 2-10 years with congenital amegakaryocytic thrombocytopenia, due to receive a stem cell transplant. The chain employs TRBV5-1 and TRBJ2-7; 14 bases are a match to TRBD2. Sequences were derived from PBMCs, sampled before TCRalphabeta/CD19-depleted stem cell transplant. The CDR3 loop reads CASSSGTSGSLPLQQYF. As DNA, the CDR3 is TGCGCCAGCAGCTCGGGGACTAGCGGGAGTCTCCCTCTCCAGCAGTACTTC.